The T cell receptor beta chain described here comes from a study of T cells after yellow fever vaccination. As for this clonotype: The antigen is not known.

General study results and limits: Abundant bulk-derived clonotypes could contaminate FACS-sorted repertoires. A faster peak, day 5 versus 15, was reached by the weaker secondary response. Post-booster repertoires contained most primary-vaccination clones again (approximately 97% CD4, around 88% CD8).

TCR cDNA, made by 5'RACE template switching, carried an added universal primer site and UMIs. MiXCR, applied by TCRdb to the 5' RACE reads, yields one record per CDR3 protein. The repertoire consists of about 630,000 distinct CDR3 sequences, with 12% occurring once and the leading ten covering about 15%. This specimen was PBMCs, taken on the day of the yellow fever booster vaccination. The origin of this receptor is a man in his thirties or forties who received the YFV17D yellow fever vaccine.

CDR3 amino acids: CASSPSTLPVSTETQYF. CDR3 sequence (DNA): TGTGCCAGCAGCCCCTCAACCCTTCCCGTGTCCACGGAGACCCAGTACTTC. The chain links TRBV27 to TRBJ2-5; no firm D call. Germline V gene lookup returns CDR1 MNHEY and CDR2 SMNVEV (reference sequence). This CDR3 comprises 17 residues. V was clipped by 6 bases and J by 5 bases, with 25 bases between them.